This record looks at one T cell receptor beta chain sequence and its context. TCRdb passed the reads through MiXCR, listing each CDR3 protein once. Here the sample spans approximately 90,000 distinct CDR3 sequences, roughly 31% being singletons. The ends lost 1 base at V and 3 bases at J; junction bases unmatched: 4. CDR1 and CDR2 (germline): LGHDT, YNNKEL (reference sequence). The CDR3 has 16 residues. The data are from a study of type 1 regulatory T cells. The sequence derives from a human donor in good health. The chain recombines TRBV3-1 with TRBJ2-3, with TRBD2 matching over 10 bases. Specimen: CD4+ T cells, either the whole sample or a sorted fraction (not recorded which). This chain's CDR3 is CASSQGLAGVTDTQYF. In DNA, the CDR3 is TGTGCCAGCAGCCAAGGTCTAGCGGGAGTTACAGATACGCAGTATTTT.